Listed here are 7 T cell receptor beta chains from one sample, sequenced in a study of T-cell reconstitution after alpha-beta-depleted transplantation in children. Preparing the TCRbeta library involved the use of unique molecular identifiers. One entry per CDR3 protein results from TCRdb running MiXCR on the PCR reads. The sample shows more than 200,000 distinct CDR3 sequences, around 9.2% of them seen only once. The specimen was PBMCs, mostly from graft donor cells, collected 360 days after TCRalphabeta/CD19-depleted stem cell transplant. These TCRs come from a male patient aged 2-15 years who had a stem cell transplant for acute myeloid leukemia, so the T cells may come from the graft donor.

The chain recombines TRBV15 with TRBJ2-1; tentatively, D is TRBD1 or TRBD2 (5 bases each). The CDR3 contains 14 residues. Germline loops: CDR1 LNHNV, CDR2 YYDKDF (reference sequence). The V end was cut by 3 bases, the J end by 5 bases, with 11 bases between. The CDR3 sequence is CATSRRDGDNEQFF. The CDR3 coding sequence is TGTGCCACCAGCAGGAGGGACGGCGACAATGAGCAGTTCTTC.

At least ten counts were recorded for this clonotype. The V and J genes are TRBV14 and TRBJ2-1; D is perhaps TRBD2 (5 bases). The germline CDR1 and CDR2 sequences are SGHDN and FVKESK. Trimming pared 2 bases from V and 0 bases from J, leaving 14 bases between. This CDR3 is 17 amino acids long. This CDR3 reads CASSQRRRTVSYNEQFF. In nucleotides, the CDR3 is TGTGCCAGCAGCCAACGGAGGAGAACGGTCTCCTACAATGAGCAGTTCTTC.

The CDR3 bases are TGTGCCAGCAGTTCTATGGGACTAGCGGGAGAGACCCAGTACTTC. Translation gives CASSSMGLAGETQYF. The V call is TRBV12-3 or TRBV12-4, the J call TRBJ2-5, with 12 bases aligning to TRBD2. J lost 4 bases, V lost 4 bases, and 4 bases had no gene match. The CDR3 extends over 15 amino acids.

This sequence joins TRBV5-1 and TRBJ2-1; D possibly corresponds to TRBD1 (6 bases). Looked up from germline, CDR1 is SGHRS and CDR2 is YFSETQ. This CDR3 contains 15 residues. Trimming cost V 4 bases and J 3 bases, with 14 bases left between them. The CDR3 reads CASSPGQMGYNEQFF. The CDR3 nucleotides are TGCGCCAGCAGCCCAGGACAGATGGGCTACAATGAGCAGTTCTTC.

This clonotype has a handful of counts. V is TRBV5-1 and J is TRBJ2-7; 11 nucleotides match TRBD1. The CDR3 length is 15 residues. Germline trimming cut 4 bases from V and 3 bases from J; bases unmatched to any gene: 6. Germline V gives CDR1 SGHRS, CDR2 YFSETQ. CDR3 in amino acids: CASSAGTGGLYEQYV. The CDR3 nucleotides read TGCGCCAGCAGCGCGGGGACAGGGGGTCTCTACGAGCAGTACGTC.

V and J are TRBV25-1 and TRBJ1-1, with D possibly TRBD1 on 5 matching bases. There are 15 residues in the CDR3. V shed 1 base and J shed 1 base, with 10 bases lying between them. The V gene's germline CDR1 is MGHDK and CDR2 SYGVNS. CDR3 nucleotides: TGTGCCAGCAGTGAATTAGGGACGGGGAACACTGAAGCTTTCTTT. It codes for CASSELGTGNTEAFF.

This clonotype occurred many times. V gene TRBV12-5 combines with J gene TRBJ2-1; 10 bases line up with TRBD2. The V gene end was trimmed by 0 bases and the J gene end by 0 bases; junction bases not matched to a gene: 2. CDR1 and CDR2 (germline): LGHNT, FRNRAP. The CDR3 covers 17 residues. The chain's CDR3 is CASGLVLAGASYNEQFF. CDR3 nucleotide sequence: TGTGCTAGTGGTTTGGTTCTAGCGGGAGCCTCCTACAATGAGCAGTTCTTC.